These 5 T cell receptor beta chains were all obtained from the same sample, sequenced in a study of CD8 T cells in Susac syndrome. An amount of RNA that ranged from roughly 0.45 to 1 ug was reverse transcribed with random hexamers. Using its own MiXCR run on the immunoSEQ multiplex PCR reads, TCRdb lists one record per CDR3 protein. The sample has 200,000 to 250,000 distinct CDR3 sequences, approximately 95% seen once. Sequencing was performed on CD4+ T cells from PBMCs. The receptors derive from a human donor with multiple sclerosis.

The chain uses TRBV29-1 and TRBJ2-7; tentative D call: TRBD1 (6 bases). The length of the CDR3 is 12 residues. CDR1 is SQVTM and CDR2 is ANQGSEA in the germline V gene. V was shortened by 5 bases and J by 1 base, with 9 bases between the two germline ends. The DNA of the CDR3 is TGCAGCGTTCTTACAGGGTCCTACGAGCAGTACGTC. Encoded protein: CSVLTGSYEQYV.

The CDR3 here is CASSTGTLNTEAFF. CDR3 DNA sequence: TGTGCCAGCAGTACAGGGACTCTGAACACTGAAGCTTTCTTT. This rearrangement joins TRBV6-1 to TRBJ1-1, with D perhaps matching TRBD1 (6 bases). Germline V CDR1 and CDR2: MNHNS, SASEGT. The CDR3 is made up of 14 amino acids. Trimming pared 5 bases from V and 0 bases from J, leaving 10 bases between.

V and J are TRBV3-1 and TRBJ1-2; unclear D gene. Germline CDR1 LGHDT, CDR2 YNNKEL (reference sequence). V lost 0 bases, J lost 4 bases, and 9 bases lay in between. The CDR3 totals 14 residues. The CDR3 DNA reads as TGTGCCAGCAGCCAAGATTTGCTTCCCTATGGCTACACCTTC. Translated: CASSQDLLPYGYTF.

The chain couples TRBV29-1 to TRBJ2-3; 10 bases fit TRBD1. The CDR3 has 16 residues. Germline trimming cut 3 bases from V and 5 bases from J; bases unmatched to any gene: 11. Germline values: CDR1 SQVTM, CDR2 ANQGSEA. CDR3 nucleotide sequence: TGCAGCGTTGACGAGTGGGACAGGGGAGGGAGAGATACGCAGTATTTT. Its protein is CSVDEWDRGGRDTQYF.

V gene TRBV6-1 combines with J gene TRBJ1-5; tentative D call: TRBD1 (5 bases). Trimming took off 7 bases at V and 0 bases at J, with 10 bases between the two ends. CDR1 is MNHNS and CDR2 is SASEGT in the germline V gene. The length of the CDR3 is 14 residues. The CDR3 sequence: CASTMTDSNQPQHF. The CDR3 nucleotides are TGTGCCAGCACTATGACAGATAGCAATCAGCCCCAGCATTTT.